This T cell receptor beta chain was documented in a study of T-cell memory formation after mild COVID-19 (dated by TCRdb to about 2021). For the wider study: TCR sequence clusters from the two donors were found to be largely donor specific. Longitudinal TCRalpha and TCRbeta repertoire sequencing tracked T-cell clones expanding and contracting after mild COVID-19 in a couple of donors. The cohort comprised two young, previously healthy adult volunteers, one female and one male. The investigation overall reported the following: Clones contracting from day 15 to 85 had balanced CD4/CD8 phenotypes, while a second wave expanding from day 15 to 37 was biased towards CD4+. The study covered only a couple of mild cases, and larger cohorts including severe cases with pre-infection samples were considered necessary. Whether the second-wave clones peaking on day 37 were SARS-CoV-2 specific was not confirmed. Some responding clones were detected in pre-infection memory, suggesting pre-existing cross-reactive memory T cells joined the SARS-CoV-2 response. Contracting CD4+ clones were found mainly in CM and EM memory subsets, while CD8+ clones were enriched in EMRA.

On this clonotype: No cognate antigen has been identified for it. No base-level quality is on record; no much larger clone is a single base apart.

PBMCs were isolated by Ficoll-Paque density gradient centrifugation. The sequencing machine was an Illumina NovaSeq 6000. TCRalpha and TCRbeta cDNA libraries were built by 5'RACE with constant-segment primers, adding sample barcodes and unique molecular identifiers. RNA was extracted from every sample with Trizol reagent. Libraries were amplified in two PCR steps, with a second sample barcode and Illumina TruSeq adapters added in the second step. The libraries were sequenced on an Illumina NovaSeq using 2 x 150 bp paired-end reads. The paper's data handling went like this. With migec v1.2.7, reads were demultiplexed and then collapsed into UMI-guided consensus sequences. Using mixcr v2.1.11, the UMI consensuses were aligned to TRA and TRB V and J templates and assembled into clonotypes. A clonotype was counted as expanded or contracted only when both edgeR and NoisET called the clonotype significant, with the noise models trained on biological replicates. For edgeR calls, the cutoffs were a false discovery rate-adjusted p below 0.01 and a log2 fold-change threshold of 1. As an exploratory analysis of dynamics, max-normalized trajectories of the 1000 most abundant clonotypes were examined with PCA combined with hierarchical clustering. Separately sequenced CD4+ and CD8+ repertoires were used to assign a CD4 or CD8 phenotype to each responding clone. The public reads were quality trimmed at Q25 with fastp and then assembled into clones with MiXCR by TCRdb, keeping productive beta chains. Each entry is one CDR3 protein sequence, shown with its most common DNA and genes. It is TCRdb's table, rather than the study itself, that gives the V and J calls and clone size. The sample table records approximately 340,000 distinct CDR3 sequences; 10% to 15% of these occur just once. The ten largest clones add up to 20% to 25% of the sample.

According to the germline V gene (reference sequence), CDR1 reads DFQATT and CDR2 reads SNEGSKA. V is pared back by 3 bases and J by 7 bases, with 9 bases lying between the germline termini. From the cysteine through the phenylalanine, the CDR3 covers 11 amino acids. CDR3 DNA only is kept here, 33 bases in frame from base 1. The chain was built from TRBV20-1 and TRBJ1-2; tentative D gene TRBD1, with 5 bases matching. The clonotype originates from a young man who had mild COVID-19 (a few samples of this study predate the infection). The sample titles of this study are shuffled in the database, so cell type and time point are left out; the donor was told from shared clones. The sample consisted of PBMCs or a T cell subset sorted from them (not recorded which). The CDR3 region: CSARGDGGYTF. The DNA is TGCAGTGCTAGGGGGGACGGTGGCTACACCTTC.